One sample yielded the 24 T cell receptor beta chains listed below, sequenced in a study of T cell changes during pregnancy in multiple sclerosis. TCRdb's copy holds only in-frame clones and misses some; the assay was immunoSEQ multiplex PCR. This table holds 100,000 to 110,000 clones, roughly 90% found once. This material consisted of peripheral blood, taken after pregnancy. The receptors derive from a female donor with multiple sclerosis, enrolled in a pregnancy study.

This sequence joins TRBV28 and TRBJ1-2; 9 bases are shared with TRBD1. The CDR3 has 13 amino acids. Per germline, CDR1 MDHEN and CDR2 SYDVKM. J was trimmed by 5 bases and V by 6 bases; bases with no gene match: 4. The CDR3 is CASREDRGYGYTF. CDR3 nucleotides: TGTGCCAGCAGGGAGGACAGGGGTTATGGCTACACCTTC.

The J gene is TRBJ2-1, the V gene TRBV5-1, with 13 bases matching TRBD2. This CDR3 region has 15 residues. Germline V gene data show CDR1 as SGHRS and CDR2 as YFSETQ. The junction had 5 bases not matched to a gene; V was cut back by 3 bases and J by 8 bases. The DNA of the CDR3 is TGCGCCAGCAGCTCAGGACTAGCGGGAGTCGATGAGCAGTTCTTC. Translated: CASSSGLAGVDEQFF.

This rearrangement joins TRBV18 to TRBJ1-3; D gene ambiguous. The V and J ends lost 5 bases and 0 bases respectively, with 14 bases between them. Germline loops: CDR1 KGHSH, CDR2 LQKENI. This CDR3 has 16 amino acids. The DNA of the CDR3 is TGTGCCAGCTCATCCGTACTCCAGCGCTCTGGAAACACCATATATTTT. Its translation is CASSSVLQRSGNTIYF.

The CDR3 sequence is CASSETGPGQPQHF. As DNA, the CDR3 is TGTGCCAGCAGCGAGACAGGGCCGGGACAGCCCCAGCATTTT. The chain employs TRBV28 and TRBJ1-5; 7 nucleotides line up with TRBD1. Looked up from germline, CDR1 is MDHEN and CDR2 is SYDVKM. The trim removed 6 bases at V and 7 bases at J, leaving 9 bases unmatched. CDR3 length: 14 amino acids.

This chain connects TRBV28 to TRBJ2-1; tentative D call: TRBD1 (5 bases). CDR3 length equals 15 residues. Trimming took off 2 bases at V and 4 bases at J, with 12 bases between the two ends. Per the germline V gene, CDR1 is MDHEN and CDR2 is SYDVKM. In nucleotides, the CDR3 is TGTGCCAGCAGTTTAAATCAGGGCCTATACAATGAGCAGTTCTTC. As protein: CASSLNQGLYNEQFF.

The DNA for the CDR3 is TGTGCCAGTAGTCGTCCTCCGGGACTAGCGGGCGTGCCCACCTACGAGCAGTACTTC. Protein: CASSRPPGLAGVPTYEQYF. J is TRBJ2-7 and V is TRBV19; 12 nucleotides line up with TRBD2. The germline V gene encodes CDR1 LNHDA and CDR2 SQIVND (reference sequence). J lost 2 bases, V lost 5 bases, and 16 bases had no gene match. The CDR3 extends over 19 amino acids. The variable domain in full, with the rest retrieved from reference TRBV19 and TRBJ2-7, is DGGITQSPKYLFRKEGQNVTLSCEQNLNHDAMYWYRQDPGQGLRLIYYSQIVNDFQKGDIAEGYSVSREKKESFPLTVTSAQKNPTAFYLCASSRPPGLAGVPTYEQYFGPGTRLTVT.

V and J are TRBV7-9 and TRBJ2-3, with 13 nucleotides matching TRBD2. The CDR3 totals 17 residues. V lost 1 base, J lost 4 bases, and 5 bases stayed unmatched. From germline, CDR1 is SEHNR and CDR2 FQNEAQ (reference sequence). The CDR3 here is CASSLGGLAGFADTQYF. CDR3 nucleotides: TGTGCCAGCAGCTTAGGGGGACTAGCGGGATTTGCAGATACGCAGTATTTT.

The rearrangement uses TRBV7-9 and TRBJ2-2; D may be TRBD2 (5 bases). The length of the CDR3 is 13 residues. Per the germline V gene, CDR1 is SEHNR and CDR2 is FQNEAQ (reference sequence). The ends were cut back, 3 bases at V and 8 bases at J, with 10 bases in the middle. For the CDR3, the DNA is TGTGCCAGCAGCTTCCGGCCGGGAGGGGAGCTGTTTTTT. Protein product: CASSFRPGGELFF.

A few counts support this clone. The V gene is TRBV27, the J gene TRBJ1-5, with TRBD1 identical over 9 bases. This CDR3 comprises 13 residues. V trimming: 4 bases; J trimming: 9 bases; junction bases outside the gene matches: 4. CDR1 is MNHEY and CDR2 is SMNVEV in the germline V gene (reference sequence). Here the CDR3 DNA reads TGTGCCAGCAGTTGGGACAGGGAGTCGCCCCAGCATTTT. It encodes CASSWDRESPQHF.

The DNA for the CDR3 is TGTGCCAGCAGCTTGGGGGACTTCTATGGCTACACCTTC. Protein sequence: CASSLGDFYGYTF. The chain recombines TRBV5-6 with TRBJ1-2; tentative D call: TRBD1 (5 bases). The CDR3 consists of 13 residues. Between the trimmed V and J ends, which lost 0 bases and 4 bases, there was a span of 7 bases. The germline CDR1 and CDR2 sequences are SGHDT and YYEEEE.

V usage is TRBV9 and J usage is TRBJ2-7; perhaps TRBD1 as D (5 bases). From germline, CDR1 is SGDLS and CDR2 YYNGEE. This CDR3 is 15 amino acids long. V shed 4 bases and J shed 5 bases, with 19 bases lying between them. In nucleotides, the CDR3 is TGTGCCAGCAGCCCAACAGGTTTTCAGGGCGACGAGCAGTACTTC. This gives the protein CASSPTGFQGDEQYF.

DNA of the CDR3: TGTGCCAGCAGCCAGACAGATAGTCCTAACTATGGCTACACCTTC. Translated, it gives CASSQTDSPNYGYTF. The genes are TRBV4-2 and TRBJ1-2; tentative D call: TRBD1 (5 bases). The V end lost 3 bases, the J end lost 0 bases, and 11 bases lay between the germline ends. Germline assignment: CDR1 LGHNA and CDR2 YNFKEQ. The CDR3 runs 15 residues.

The chain is built from TRBV6-8 and TRBJ1-6; 11 bases fit TRBD1. Unmatched junction bases numbered 11, after V lost 4 bases and J lost 3 bases. Germline V CDR1 and CDR2: MNHGY, SAAAGT. The CDR3 spans 19 residues. The CDR3 region is CASSSPGQGAWGYNSPLHF. The CDR3 nucleotides are TGTGCCAGCAGTTCGCCAGGACAGGGGGCTTGGGGCTATAATTCACCCCTCCACTTT.

The chain uses TRBV11-3 and TRBJ2-1; D is perhaps TRBD2 (6 bases). This CDR3 spans 17 amino acids. Trimming pared 7 bases from V and 0 bases from J, leaving 19 bases between. The germline gives CDR1 SGHNT, CDR2 YENEEA. The CDR3 region has the DNA TGTGCCAGCATGGGTCTCTCGGGGGTGAGCTCCTACAATGAGCAGTTCTTC. Amino acid sequence: CASMGLSGVSSYNEQFF.

CDR3 DNA sequence: TGTGCCAGTATTCCGACGACAGGGTCAGAACAGCCCCAGCATTTT. Its protein is CASIPTTGSEQPQHF. The V gene is TRBV19, the J gene TRBJ1-5; 7 bases match TRBD1. The CDR3 has 15 residues. CDR1 and CDR2 (germline): LNHDA, SQIVND (reference sequence). J lost 7 bases, V lost 7 bases, and 13 bases had no gene match.

This clone was found a few times. V and J are TRBV7-9 and TRBJ1-1, with 7 bases fitting TRBD1. V lost 6 bases and J lost 4; bases outside the gene matches: 8. Germline values: CDR1 SEHNR, CDR2 FQNEAQ (reference sequence). CDR3 length: 14 residues. CDR3 sequence: CASSLRQGVTEAFF. The CDR3 nucleotides read TGTGCCAGCAGTCTCAGACAGGGAGTCACTGAAGCTTTCTTT.

This chain connects TRBV5-1 to TRBJ1-5; D is perhaps TRBD1 (6 bases). The CDR3 covers 13 residues. The ends were cut back, 5 bases at V and 8 bases at J, with 14 bases in the middle. Germline CDR1 reads SGHRS; CDR2 reads YFSETQ. DNA of the CDR3: TGCGCCAGCAGTACAGGGATAACGGAGCCCCAGCATTTT. The encoded protein is CASSTGITEPQHF. The full variable domain, rest sourced from reference TRBV5-1 and TRBJ1-5, is KAGVTQTPRYLIKTRGQQVTLSCSPISGHRSVSWYQQTPGQGLQFLFEYFSETQRNKGNFPGRFSGRQFSNSRSEMNVSTLELGDSALYLCASSTGITEPQHFGDGTRLSIL.

Only a few counts were recorded for this clone. The chain couples TRBV6-5 to TRBJ2-2; D uncertain. The CDR3 totals 13 residues. The germline CDR1 and CDR2 sequences are MNHEY and SVGAGI. Trimming removed 6 bases at V and 4 bases at J, with 9 bases between. The CDR3 region is CASRSSSTGELFF. For the CDR3, the DNA is TGTGCCAGCAGATCCTCGAGCACCGGGGAGCTGTTTTTT.

The chain couples TRBV4-3 to TRBJ1-6, with 8 bases aligning to TRBD1. The CDR3 runs to 17 residues. The V gene's germline CDR1 is LGHNA and CDR2 YSLEER. The V and J ends lost 0 bases and 7 bases, in that order; junction bases with no gene match: 8. The CDR3 is CASSQDRQAGGNSPLHF. Written as DNA, the CDR3 is TGCGCCAGCAGCCAAGATCGTCAGGCAGGGGGCAATTCACCCCTCCACTTT.

This clone was observed a handful of times. This chain uses TRBV7-2 with TRBJ2-7; possible D gene TRBD1, 6 bases. The CDR3 sequence is 16 residues long. V was trimmed by 5 bases and J by 7 bases, leaving 24 bases between them. Germline V gives CDR1 SGHTA, CDR2 FQGNSA. CDR3 DNA sequence: TGTGCCAGCAGCACCGTGGGGGCGGTAAGGTCCGGGGAGCAGTACTTC. Its protein is CASSTVGAVRSGEQYF.

The V and J genes are TRBV30 and TRBJ2-1, with 9 positions matching TRBD2. The germline V gene encodes CDR1 GTSNPN and CDR2 SVGIG (reference sequence). The CDR3 contains 13 residues. The V segment lost 5 bases and the J segment 8 bases; nucleotides outside the gene matches: 7. DNA of the CDR3: TGTGCCTGGGCGGGGGGGCTTTTTGATGAGCAGTTCTTC. It is translated as CAWAGGLFDEQFF.

The rearrangement links TRBV1 to TRBJ1-6; the DNA was not compared with TRBD1, the D call given in the table. TRBV1 is tagged as a pseudogene. The CDR3 extends over 20 amino acids. CDR3 sequence reads: CTSSQDRRQGPLRYNSPLHF. Written as DNA, the CDR3 is TGCACCAGCAGCCAAGATCGGAGACAGGGTCCGCTACGCTATAATTCACCCCTCCACTTT.

The chain links TRBV6-6 to TRBJ2-5, with TRBD2 as a possible D gene (5 bases). V gave up 5 bases and J gave up 4 bases, with 11 bases separating them. Germline V gene sequence: CDR1 MNHNY, CDR2 SVGAGI (reference sequence). The CDR3 length is 13 residues. The CDR3 DNA sequence: TGTGCCAGCAGTCCTCCTAGCTTAGAGACCCAGTACTTC. The encoded protein is CASSPPSLETQYF.

The chain joins TRBV5-1 to TRBJ2-1; 8 nucleotides match TRBD1. The germline gives CDR1 SGHRS, CDR2 YFSETQ. With 3 bases clipped from V and 3 bases from J, the junction kept 11 bases outside the gene matches. The CDR3 has 17 residues. The CDR3 DNA follows: TGCGCCAGCAGCTCCTTAAAAACAGGGGGGAGCTACAATGAGCAGTTCTTC. Encoded protein: CASSSLKTGGSYNEQFF.